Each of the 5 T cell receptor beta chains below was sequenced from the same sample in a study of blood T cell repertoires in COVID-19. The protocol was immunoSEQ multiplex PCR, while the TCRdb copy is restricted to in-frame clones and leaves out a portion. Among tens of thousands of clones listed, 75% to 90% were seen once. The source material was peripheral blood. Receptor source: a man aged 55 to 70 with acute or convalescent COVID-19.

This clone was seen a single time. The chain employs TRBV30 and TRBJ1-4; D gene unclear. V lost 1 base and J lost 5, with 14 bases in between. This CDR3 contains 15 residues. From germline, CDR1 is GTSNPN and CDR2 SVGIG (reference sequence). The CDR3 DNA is TGTGCCTGGAGTGGGCCTAGCGGTGAAAATGAAAAACTGTTTTTT. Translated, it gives CAWSGPSGENEKLFF.

CDR3 nucleotides: TGTGCCACCACCCCCGGGACAGATGGCTACACCTTC. Protein: CATTPGTDGYTF. The V call is TRBV6-5, the J call TRBJ1-2, with TRBD1 identical over 7 bases. This CDR3 contains 12 residues. The V and J ends lost 10 bases and 6 bases, in that order; junction bases with no gene match: 8. Germline lookup yields CDR1 MNHEY and CDR2 SVGAGI.

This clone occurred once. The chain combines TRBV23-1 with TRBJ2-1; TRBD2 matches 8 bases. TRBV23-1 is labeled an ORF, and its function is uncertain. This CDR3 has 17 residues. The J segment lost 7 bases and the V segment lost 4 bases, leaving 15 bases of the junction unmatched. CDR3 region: CASSPPREREKGNEQFF. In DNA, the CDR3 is TGCGCCAGCAGTCCCCCCCGGGAGCGGGAGAAAGGAAATGAGCAGTTCTTC.

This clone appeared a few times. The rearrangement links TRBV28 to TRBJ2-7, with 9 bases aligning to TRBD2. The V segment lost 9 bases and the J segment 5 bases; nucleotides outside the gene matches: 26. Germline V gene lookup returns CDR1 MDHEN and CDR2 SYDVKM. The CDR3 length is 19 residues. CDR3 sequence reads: CARGPYGTDLSGSRDEQYF. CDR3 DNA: TGTGCCAGGGGACCCTACGGGACAGATCTTAGCGGGAGTAGGGACGAGCAGTACTTC.

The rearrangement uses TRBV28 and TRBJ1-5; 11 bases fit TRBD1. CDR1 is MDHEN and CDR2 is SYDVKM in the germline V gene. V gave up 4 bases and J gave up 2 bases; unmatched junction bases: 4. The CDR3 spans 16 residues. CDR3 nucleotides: TGTGCCAGCAGTTCAGGACAGGGGGCGGGCAATCAGCCCCAGCATTTT. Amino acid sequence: CASSSGQGAGNQPQHF. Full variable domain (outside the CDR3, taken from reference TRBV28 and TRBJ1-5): DVKVTQSSRYLVKRTGEKVFLECVQDMDHENMFWYRQDPGLGLRLIYFSYDVKMKEKGDIPEGYSVSREKKERFSLILESASTNQTSMYLCASSSGQGAGNQPQHFGDGTRLSIL.